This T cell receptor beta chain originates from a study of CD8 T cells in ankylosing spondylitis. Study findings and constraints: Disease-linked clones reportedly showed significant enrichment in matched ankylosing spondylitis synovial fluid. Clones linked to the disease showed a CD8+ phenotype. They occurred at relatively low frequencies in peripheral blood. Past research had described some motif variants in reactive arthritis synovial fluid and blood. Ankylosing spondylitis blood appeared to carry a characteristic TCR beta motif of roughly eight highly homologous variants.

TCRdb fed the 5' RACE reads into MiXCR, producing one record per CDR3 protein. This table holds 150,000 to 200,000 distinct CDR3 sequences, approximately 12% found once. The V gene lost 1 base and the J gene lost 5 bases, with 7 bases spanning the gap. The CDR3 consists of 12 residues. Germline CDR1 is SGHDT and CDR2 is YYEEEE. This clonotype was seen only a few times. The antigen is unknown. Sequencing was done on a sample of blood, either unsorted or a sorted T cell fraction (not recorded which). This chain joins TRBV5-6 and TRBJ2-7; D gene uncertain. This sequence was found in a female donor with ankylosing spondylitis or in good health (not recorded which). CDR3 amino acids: CASSLMEDEQYF. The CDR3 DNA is TGTGCCAGCAGCTTGATGGAAGACGAGCAGTACTTC.